A selection of T cell receptor beta chains follows, all from one sample in a study of PD-L1 blockade in urothelial cancer. TCRdb's table, derived via immunoSEQ multiplex PCR, lists solely in-frame clones and lacks some. Of 53,000 or so clones listed, approximately 84% are singletons. Sample: PBMCs, taken around atezolizumab (anti-PD-L1) treatment. These receptors all stem from a man aged 60 to 69 with urothelial cancer. Each CDR3 is given with its conserved first and last residue. Fields, in order: clone size, D gene, V gene, J gene, CDR3 protein, CDR3 DNA. A D gene is named only where the DNA matches it firmly. Some rows mark clone size as missing; the rest say once, few, many or name a class of expanded clone.

>.|.|TRBV25-1|TRBJ2-7
CASRDFYEQYF
TGTGCCAGCAGGGACTTCTACGAGCAGTACTTC
>.|TRBD1|TRBV6-5|TRBJ1-1
CASSSRQGENTEAFF
TGTGCCAGCAGTTCCCGACAGGGCGAGAACACTGAAGCTTTCTTT
>.|TRBD1|TRBV28|TRBJ1-2
CASSRGTANFNYGYTF
TGTGCCAGCAGTCGCGGGACAGCTAACTTTAACTATGGCTACACCTTC
>.|.|TRBV4-3|TRBJ2-7
CASSPDGAGEYF
TGCGCCAGCAGCCCGGACGGCGCCGGGGAGTACTTC
>.|.|TRBV30|TRBJ1-1
CAWSNEKVLPTEAFF
TGTGCCTGGAGTAATGAGAAAGTCCTGCCCACTGAAGCTTTCTTT
>.|.|TRBV7-9|TRBJ2-5
CASSRRETQYF
TGTGCCAGCAGCCGCAGAGAGACCCAGTACTTC
>.|.|TRBV6-1|TRBJ1-5
CASSDKSIDQPQHF
TGTGCCAGCAGTGACAAGTCAATAGATCAGCCCCAGCATTTT
>.|.|TRBV2|TRBJ2-5
CASSPSTRGETQYF
TGTGCCAGCAGTCCTTCGACTAGGGGAGAGACCCAGTACTTC
>.|.|TRBV25-1|TRBJ2-2
CASSEYHSPTGELFF
TGTGCCAGCAGTGAATACCACAGCCCAACCGGGGAGCTGTTTTTT
>few|TRBD1|TRBV6-6|TRBJ1-2
CASRSYRGGYTF
TGTGCCAGCAGATCCTACAGGGGCGGCTACACCTTC
>.|.|TRBV5-1|TRBJ2-7
CASSLARGEHEQYF
TGCGCCAGCAGCTTGGCCCGGGGTGAGCACGAGCAGTACTTC
>.|.|TRBV5-1|TRBJ2-5
CASSASRAHLNNQETQYF
TGCGCCAGCAGCGCGAGCAGGGCCCATCTAAACAACCAAGAGACCCAGTACTTC
>.|.|TRBV6-1|TRBJ2-7
CAIETTSYEQYF
TGTGCCATCGAGACTACCTCCTACGAGCAGTACTTC
>.|.|TRBV7-3|TRBJ2-2
CASSTGATGELFF
TGTGCCAGCAGCACTGGGGCGACCGGGGAGCTGTTTTTT
>once|.|TRBV18|TRBJ1-4
CASSIVGSGGEKLFF
TGTGCCAGCTCAATTGTGGGATCTGGAGGGGAAAAACTGTTTTTT
>.|.|TRBV19|TRBJ2-2
CASSNGDTGELFF
TGTGCCAGTAGTAACGGAGACACCGGGGAGCTGTTTTTT
>.|.|TRBV18|TRBJ2-5
CASSAGETQYF
TGTGCCAGCTCCGCGGGGGAGACCCAGTACTTC
>few|TRBD1|TRBV5-1|TRBJ2-1
CASSTDRGTNNEQFF
TGCGCCAGCAGCACGGACAGGGGAACCAACAATGAGCAGTTCTTC
>.|TRBD1|TRBV9|TRBJ1-6
CASSPSDRGYNSPLHF
TGTGCCAGCAGCCCATCGGACAGGGGTTATAATTCACCCCTCCACTTT
>.|.|TRBV9|TRBJ1-6
CASSVDQPGYSPLHF
TGTGCCAGCAGCGTAGATCAGCCAGGGTATTCACCCCTCCACTTT
>once|.|TRBV6-1|TRBJ1-5
CASSDWTASNQPQHF
TGTGCCAGCAGTGACTGGACAGCTAGCAATCAGCCCCAGCATTTT